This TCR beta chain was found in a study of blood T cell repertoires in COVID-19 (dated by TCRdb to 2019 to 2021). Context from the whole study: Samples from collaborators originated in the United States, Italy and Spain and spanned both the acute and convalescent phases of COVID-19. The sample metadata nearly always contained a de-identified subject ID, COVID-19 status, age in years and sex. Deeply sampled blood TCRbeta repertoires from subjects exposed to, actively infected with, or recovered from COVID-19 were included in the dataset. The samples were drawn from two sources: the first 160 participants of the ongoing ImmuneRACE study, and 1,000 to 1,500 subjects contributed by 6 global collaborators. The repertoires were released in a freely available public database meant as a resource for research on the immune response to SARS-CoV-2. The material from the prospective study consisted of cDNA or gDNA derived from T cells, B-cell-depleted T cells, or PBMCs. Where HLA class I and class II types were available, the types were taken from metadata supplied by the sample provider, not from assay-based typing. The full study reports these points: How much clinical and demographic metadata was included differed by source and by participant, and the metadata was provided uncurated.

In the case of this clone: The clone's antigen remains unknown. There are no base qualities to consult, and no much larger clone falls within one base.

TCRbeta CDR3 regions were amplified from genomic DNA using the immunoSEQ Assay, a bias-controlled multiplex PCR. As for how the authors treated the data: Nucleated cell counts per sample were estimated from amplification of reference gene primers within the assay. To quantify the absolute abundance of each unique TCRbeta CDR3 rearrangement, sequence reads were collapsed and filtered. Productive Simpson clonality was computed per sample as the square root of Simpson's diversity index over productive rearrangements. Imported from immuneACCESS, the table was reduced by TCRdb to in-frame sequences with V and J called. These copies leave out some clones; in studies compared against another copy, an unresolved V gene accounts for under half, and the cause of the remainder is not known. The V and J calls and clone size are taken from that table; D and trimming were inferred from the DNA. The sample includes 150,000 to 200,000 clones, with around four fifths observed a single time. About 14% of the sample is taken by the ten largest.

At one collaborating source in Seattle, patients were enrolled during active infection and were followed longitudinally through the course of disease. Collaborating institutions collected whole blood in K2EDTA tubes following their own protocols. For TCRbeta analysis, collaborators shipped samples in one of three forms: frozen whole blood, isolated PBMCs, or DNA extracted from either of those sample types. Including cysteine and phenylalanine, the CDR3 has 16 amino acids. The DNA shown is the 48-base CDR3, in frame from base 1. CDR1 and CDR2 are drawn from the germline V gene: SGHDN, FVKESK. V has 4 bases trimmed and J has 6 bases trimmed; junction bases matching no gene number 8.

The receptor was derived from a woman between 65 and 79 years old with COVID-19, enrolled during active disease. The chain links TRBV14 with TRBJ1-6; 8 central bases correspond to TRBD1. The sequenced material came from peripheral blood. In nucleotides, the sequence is TGTGCCAGCAGCCTTAGACAGGGGAGAGGTAATTCACCCCTCCACTTT. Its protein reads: CASSLRQGRGNSPLHF. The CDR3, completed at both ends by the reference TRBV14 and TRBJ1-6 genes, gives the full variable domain EAGVTQFPSHSVIEKGQTVTLRCDPISGHDNLYWYRRVMGKEIKFLLHFVKESKQDESGMPNNRFLAERTGGTYSTLKVQPAELEDSGVYFCASSLRQGRGNSPLHFGNGTRLTVT.